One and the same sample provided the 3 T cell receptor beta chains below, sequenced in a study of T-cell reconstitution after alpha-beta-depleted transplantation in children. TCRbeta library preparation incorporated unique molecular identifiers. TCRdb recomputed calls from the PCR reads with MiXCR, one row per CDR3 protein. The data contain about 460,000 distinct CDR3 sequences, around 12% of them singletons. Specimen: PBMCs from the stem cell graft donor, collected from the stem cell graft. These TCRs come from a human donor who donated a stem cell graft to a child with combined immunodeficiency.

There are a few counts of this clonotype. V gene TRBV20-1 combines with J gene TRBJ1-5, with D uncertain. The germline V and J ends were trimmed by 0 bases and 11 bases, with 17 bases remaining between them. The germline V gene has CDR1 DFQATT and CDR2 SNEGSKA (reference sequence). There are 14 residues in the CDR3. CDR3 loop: CSARDRAGPPSQHF. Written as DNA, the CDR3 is TGCAGTGCTAGAGATCGGGCAGGCCCCCCATCCCAGCATTTT.

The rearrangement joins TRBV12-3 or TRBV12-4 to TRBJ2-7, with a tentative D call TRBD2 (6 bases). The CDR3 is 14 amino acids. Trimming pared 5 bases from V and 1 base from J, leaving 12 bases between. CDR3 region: CASSPGLPSYEQYF. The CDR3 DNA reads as TGTGCCAGCAGTCCGGGACTCCCGTCCTACGAGCAGTACTTC.

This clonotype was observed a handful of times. In nucleotides, the CDR3 is TGCGCCAGCAGCTCAACAGGGAATCCTGAAGCTTTCTTT. Translated, it gives CASSSTGNPEAFF. V gene TRBV5-1 combines with J gene TRBJ1-1, with a possible D match to TRBD1 (6 bases). V gave up 3 bases and J gave up 6 bases, with 12 bases separating them. The length of the CDR3 is 13 residues. Germline V gene lookup returns CDR1 SGHRS and CDR2 YFSETQ.